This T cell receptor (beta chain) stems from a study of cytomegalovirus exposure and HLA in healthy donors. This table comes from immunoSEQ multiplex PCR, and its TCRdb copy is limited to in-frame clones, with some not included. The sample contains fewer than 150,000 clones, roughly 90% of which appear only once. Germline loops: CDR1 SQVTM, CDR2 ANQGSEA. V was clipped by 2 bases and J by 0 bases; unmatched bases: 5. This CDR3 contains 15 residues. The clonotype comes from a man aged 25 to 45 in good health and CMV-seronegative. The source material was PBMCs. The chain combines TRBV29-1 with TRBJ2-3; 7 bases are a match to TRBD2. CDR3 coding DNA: TGCAGCGTTGAAAGGCTAGCGGTGAGCACAGATACGCAGTATTTT. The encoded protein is CSVERLAVSTDTQYF.